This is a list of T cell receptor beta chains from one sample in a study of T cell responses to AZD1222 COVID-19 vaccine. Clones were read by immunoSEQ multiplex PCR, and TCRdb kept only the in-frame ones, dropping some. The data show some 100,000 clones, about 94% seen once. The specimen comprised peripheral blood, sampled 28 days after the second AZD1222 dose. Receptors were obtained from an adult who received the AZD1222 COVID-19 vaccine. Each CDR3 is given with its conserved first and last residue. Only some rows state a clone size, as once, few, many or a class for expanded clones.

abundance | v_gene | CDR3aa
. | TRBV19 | CASSSQIRSSGATYEQYF
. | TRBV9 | CASSVSPRETEAFF
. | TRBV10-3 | CAISEDRVSNQPQHF
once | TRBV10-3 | CAISEPGQGLAGELFF
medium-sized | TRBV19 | CASSLGFDTEAFF
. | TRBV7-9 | CASSLASDEAFF
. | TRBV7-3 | CASSPLGETQYF
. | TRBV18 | CASSPTANTGELFF
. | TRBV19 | CASSGQMYNSPLHF
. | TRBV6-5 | CASRRWPSTGELFF
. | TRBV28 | CASSLGTGVGGYTF
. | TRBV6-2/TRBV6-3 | CASSYDLGYGYTF
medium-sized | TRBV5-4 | CASSSGAAAGLAFF
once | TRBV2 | CASSEAGGKFAEAFF
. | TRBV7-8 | CASSLFGGAGDTQYF
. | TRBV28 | CASSKGDGDTQYF
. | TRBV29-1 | CSVMGTEAFF
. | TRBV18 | CASSPLVSANTEAFF
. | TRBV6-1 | CASSEGVASGGARYEQYF
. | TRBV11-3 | CASSLPELPTEAFF
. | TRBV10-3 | CAISESGTSGGDFYEQYF
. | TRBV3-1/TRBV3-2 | CASSPLDRGVTEAFF
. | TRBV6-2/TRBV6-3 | CASSSTGTGENIQYF
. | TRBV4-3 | CASSQMVSAVRLFF
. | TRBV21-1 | CASSKEGRDGELFF
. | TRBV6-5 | CASSTNYGYTF
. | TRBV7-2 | CASSSGDPYNSPLHF
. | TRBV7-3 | CASSSTGRRSYNEQFF
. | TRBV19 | CASTERTVNQPQHF
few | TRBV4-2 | CASSQDWTIGSPLHF
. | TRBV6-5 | CASSPGAGAAYEQYF
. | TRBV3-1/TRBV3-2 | CASSPLVVMGAGNQPQHF
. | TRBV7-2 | CASSGWTSGGAEETQYF
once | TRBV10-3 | CATEGSSYEQYF
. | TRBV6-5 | CASTSPGGGEKLFF
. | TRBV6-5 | CASSSPRTGHYEQYF
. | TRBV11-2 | CASRQIGHNEQFF
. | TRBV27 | CASRSGGTEAFF
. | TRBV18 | CASSPLQGSGYEQYF
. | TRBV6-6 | CASSSQGTTGELFF
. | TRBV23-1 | CASSQCERGERTDTQYF
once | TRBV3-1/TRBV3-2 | CASSQGTKHDEQYF
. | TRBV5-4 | CASSSRAGTSGGVNGYTF
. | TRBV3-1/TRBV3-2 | CASSQTGWGQPQHF
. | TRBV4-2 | CASSQDGTSPSDTQYF
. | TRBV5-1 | CASSLSLAGGFYNEQFF
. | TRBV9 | CASSPQTQGGNTIYF
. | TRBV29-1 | CSVAGTGGPSGELFF
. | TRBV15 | CATSRDRGPRDRSYNEQFF
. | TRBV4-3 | CASSGQGARTEAFF
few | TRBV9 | CASSISGGDTYNEQFF
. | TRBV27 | CASWDRFYGYTF
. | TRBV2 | CASSGQELTDTQYF
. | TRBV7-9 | CAGQGRLGVDTEAFF
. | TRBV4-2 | CASSVTGTGDGYTF
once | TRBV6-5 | CASSYKGPYTDTQYF
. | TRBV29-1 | CSVGPPGVGYTF
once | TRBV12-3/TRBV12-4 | CASLGTGGEKLFF
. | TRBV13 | CASSNTGTGGLNTEAFF
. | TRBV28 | CASSLIPYEQYF